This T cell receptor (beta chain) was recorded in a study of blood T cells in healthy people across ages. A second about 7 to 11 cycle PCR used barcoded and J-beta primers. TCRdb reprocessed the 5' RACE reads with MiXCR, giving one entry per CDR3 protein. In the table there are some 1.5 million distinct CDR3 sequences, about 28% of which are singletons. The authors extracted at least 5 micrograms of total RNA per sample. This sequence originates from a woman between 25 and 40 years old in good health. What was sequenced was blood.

For the CDR3, the DNA is TGTGCCAGCAGCCGTGGGCCGGAGCAGTTCTTC. It yields the protein CASSRGPEQFF. The chain has TRBV12-3 or TRBV12-4 and TRBJ2-1, with D uncertain. V gave up 6 bases and J gave up 10 bases, with 10 bases separating them. The CDR3 has 11 amino acids.